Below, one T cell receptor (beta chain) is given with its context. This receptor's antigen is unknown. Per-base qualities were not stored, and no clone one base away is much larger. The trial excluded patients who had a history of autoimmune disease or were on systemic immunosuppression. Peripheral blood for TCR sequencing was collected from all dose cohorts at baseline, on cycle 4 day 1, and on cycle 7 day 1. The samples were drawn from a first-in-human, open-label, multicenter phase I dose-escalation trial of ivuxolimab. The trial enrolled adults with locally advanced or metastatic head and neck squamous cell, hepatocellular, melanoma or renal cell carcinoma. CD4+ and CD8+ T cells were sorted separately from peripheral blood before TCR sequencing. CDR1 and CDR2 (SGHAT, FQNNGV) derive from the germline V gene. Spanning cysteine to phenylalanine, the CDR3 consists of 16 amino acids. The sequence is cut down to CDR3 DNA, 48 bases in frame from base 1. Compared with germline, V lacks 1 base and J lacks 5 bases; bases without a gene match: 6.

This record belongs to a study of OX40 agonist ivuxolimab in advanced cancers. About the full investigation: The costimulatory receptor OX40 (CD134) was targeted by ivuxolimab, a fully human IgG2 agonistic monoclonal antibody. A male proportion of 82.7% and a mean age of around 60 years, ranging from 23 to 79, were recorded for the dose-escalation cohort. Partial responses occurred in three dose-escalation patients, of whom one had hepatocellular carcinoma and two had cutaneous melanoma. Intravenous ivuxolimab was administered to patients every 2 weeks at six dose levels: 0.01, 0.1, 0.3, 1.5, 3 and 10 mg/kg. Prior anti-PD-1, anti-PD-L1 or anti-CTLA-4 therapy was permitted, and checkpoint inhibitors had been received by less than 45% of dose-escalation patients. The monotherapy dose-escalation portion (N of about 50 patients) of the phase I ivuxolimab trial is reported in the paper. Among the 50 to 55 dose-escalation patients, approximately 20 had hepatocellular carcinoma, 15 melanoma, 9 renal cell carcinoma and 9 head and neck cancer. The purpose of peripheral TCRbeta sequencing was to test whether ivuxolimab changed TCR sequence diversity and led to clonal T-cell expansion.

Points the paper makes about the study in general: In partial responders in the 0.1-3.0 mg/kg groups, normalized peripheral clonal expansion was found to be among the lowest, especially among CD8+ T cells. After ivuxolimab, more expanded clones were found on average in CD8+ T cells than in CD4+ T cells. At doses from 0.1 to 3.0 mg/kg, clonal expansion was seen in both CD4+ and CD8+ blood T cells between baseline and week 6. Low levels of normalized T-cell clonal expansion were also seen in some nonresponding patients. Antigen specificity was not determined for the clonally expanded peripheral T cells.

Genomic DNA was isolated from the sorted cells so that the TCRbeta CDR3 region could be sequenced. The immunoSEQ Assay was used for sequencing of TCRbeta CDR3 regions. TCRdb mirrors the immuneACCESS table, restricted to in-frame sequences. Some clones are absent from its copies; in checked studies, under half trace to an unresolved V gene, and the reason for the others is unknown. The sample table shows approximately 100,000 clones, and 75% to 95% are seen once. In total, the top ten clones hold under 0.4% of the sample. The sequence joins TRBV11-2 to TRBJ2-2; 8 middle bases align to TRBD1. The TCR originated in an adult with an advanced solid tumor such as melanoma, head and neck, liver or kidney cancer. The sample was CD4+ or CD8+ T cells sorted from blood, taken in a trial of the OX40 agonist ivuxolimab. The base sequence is TGTGCCAGCAGCTTAGGCGACAGGGGTTTGACCGGGGAGCTGTTTTTT. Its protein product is CASSLGDRGLTGELFF.